A single sample is the source of the 27 T cell receptor beta chains below, sequenced in a study of blood T cell repertoires in COVID-19 (TCRdb year 2020). Library preparation was by the immunoSEQ multiplex PCR assay. Held by TCRdb, this immuneACCESS table contains in-frame sequences only and omits some clones. Under half of the omission traces to an unresolved V gene where checked; the cause of the rest is unknown. This sample comprises about 320,000 clones, 70% to 90% of them detected only once. Of the sample, around 6.9% is held by the ten largest clones. Specimen: peripheral blood. The origin of the receptors is a human donor in a cohort sampled during active COVID-19.

The V gene is TRBV21-1, the J gene TRBJ2-5; TRBD1, the table's D call, lacks a check against the DNA. TRBV21-1 is tagged as a pseudogene. CDR3 length: 16 amino acids. For the CDR3, the DNA is TGTGCCAGCAGTAAGAGTTGTGCACAGCCGTTTCAGACCCAGTACTTC. Residues: CASSKSCAQPFQTQYF.

This chain uses TRBV6-5 with TRBJ1-1; TRBD1 aligns across 8 bases. J was trimmed by 10 bases and V by 6 bases; bases with no gene match: 4. The CDR3 consists of 11 residues. Germline lookup yields CDR1 MNHEY and CDR2 SVGAGI. CDR3 nucleotides: TGTGCCAGCAGCCGGGACAGGCGAGCTTTCTTT. Its translation: CASSRDRRAFF.

This clone showed up just once. The rearrangement links TRBV28 to TRBJ1-2; the D is unclear. This CDR3 spans 13 amino acids. Looked up from germline, CDR1 is MDHEN and CDR2 is SYDVKM. Trimming took off 5 bases at V and 6 bases at J, with 13 bases between the two ends. The CDR3 loop is CASSIISGNGYTF. CDR3 sequence (DNA): TGTGCCAGCAGTATCATTTCGGGGAATGGCTACACCTTC.

V usage is TRBV10-1 and J usage is TRBJ2-2, with a possible D match to TRBD2 (5 bases). Trimming shortened V by 3 bases and J by 5 bases, and 7 bases separated the two germline ends. The CDR3 covers 13 residues. From germline, CDR1 is WNHNN and CDR2 SYGVQD (reference sequence). The chain's CDR3 is CASSDSGTGELFF. In DNA form, the CDR3 reads TGCGCCAGCAGTGACAGCGGAACCGGGGAGCTGTTTTTT.

This clone has just one count. The V and J genes are TRBV28 and TRBJ1-5; 7 bases match TRBD1. The CDR3 has 15 amino acids. Trimming cost V 6 bases and J 4 bases; bases outside gene matches: 9. Per germline, CDR1 MDHEN and CDR2 SYDVKM. The CDR3 DNA reads as TGTGCCAGCAGACAACAGGGGTTTAGGAATCAGCCCCAGCATTTT. Amino acid sequence: CASRQQGFRNQPQHF. Together with reference TRBV28 and TRBJ1-5, the CDR3 gives the full variable domain: DVKVTQSSRYLVKRTGEKVFLECVQDMDHENMFWYRQDPGLGLRLIYFSYDVKMKEKGDIPEGYSVSREKKERFSLILESASTNQTSMYLCASRQQGFRNQPQHFGDGTRLSIL.

The chain joins TRBV19 to TRBJ1-1; D perhaps matches TRBD1 (6 bases). The length of the CDR3 is 16 residues. The V and J ends lost 4 bases and 5 bases respectively, with 20 bases between them. In germline, CDR1 is LNHDA, CDR2 SQIVND (reference sequence). The CDR3 reads CASSRPGTTGFTEAFF. CDR3 DNA sequence: TGTGCCAGTAGTAGGCCCGGGACAACGGGTTTTACTGAAGCTTTCTTT.

This chain joins TRBV15 and TRBJ2-5; 7 positions agree with TRBD1. Trimming cost V 1 base and J 7 bases; bases outside gene matches: 12. Germline CDR1 LNHNV, CDR2 YYDKDF (reference sequence). The CDR3 covers 16 residues. CDR3 sequence: CATSRGGYDRAGTQYF. The CDR3 bases are TGTGCCACCAGCAGAGGGGGTTACGACAGGGCAGGGACCCAGTACTTC.

This rearrangement joins TRBV18 to TRBJ2-7; maybe TRBD1 (5 bases). The CDR3 contains 14 residues. Looked up from germline, CDR1 is KGHSH and CDR2 is LQKENI. V shed 3 bases and J shed 5 bases, with 14 bases lying between them. DNA for the CDR3: TGTGCCAGCTCACCCAGGACAAAGGCCGACGAGCAGTACTTC. It encodes CASSPRTKADEQYF. Full variable domain (outside the CDR3, taken from reference TRBV18 and TRBJ2-7): NAGVMQNPRHLVRRRGQEARLRCSPMKGHSHVYWYRQLPEEGLKFMVYLQKENIIDESGMPKERFSAEFPKEGPSILRIQQVVRGDSAAYFCASSPRTKADEQYFGPGTRLTVT.

The CDR3 protein is CASSPPTGRRNTGELFF. CDR3 in DNA: TGTGCCAGCTCACCGCCGACAGGGCGGAGGAACACCGGGGAGCTGTTTTTT. The chain uses TRBV18 and TRBJ2-2, with 7 bases that match TRBD1. The CDR3 is 17 amino acids. Germline V gives CDR1 KGHSH, CDR2 LQKENI. V lost 3 bases, J lost 1 base, and 8 bases stayed unmatched.

The chain employs TRBV27 and TRBJ2-4; the match to TRBD2 covers 7 bases. The germline V gene encodes CDR1 MNHEY and CDR2 SMNVEV (reference sequence). V lost 5 bases, J lost 8 bases, and 12 bases stayed unmatched. The CDR3 is made up of 15 amino acids. CDR3 protein: CASSPGGSPGDIQYF. CDR3 nucleotide sequence: TGTGCCAGCAGTCCGGGGGGTTCACCCGGGGACATTCAGTACTTC.

CDR3 DNA: TGCGCCAGCAGTGAGTCGGGGACTAGCGTCCTCCACGAGCAGTACTTC. Its protein product is CASSESGTSVLHEQYF. The chain is built from TRBV10-1 and TRBJ2-7; 10 positions agree with TRBD2. This CDR3 is built from 16 residues. V shed 0 bases and J 5 bases; nucleotides not matched to a gene: 7. Germline CDR1 is WNHNN and CDR2 is SYGVQD (reference sequence).

This clone is a singleton in its sample. The chain is built from TRBV9 and TRBJ2-3; 7 nucleotides agree with TRBD2. The V gene end was trimmed by 4 bases and the J gene end by 3 bases; junction bases not matched to a gene: 5. In germline, CDR1 is SGDLS, CDR2 YYNGEE. This CDR3 region has 14 residues. The CDR3 region is CASSREVRTDTQYF. CDR3 sequence (DNA): TGTGCCAGCAGCCGGGAGGTACGGACAGATACGCAGTATTTT.

The chain links TRBV4-2 to TRBJ2-3; 8 nucleotides agree with TRBD2. The CDR3 contains 17 residues. The V gene end was trimmed by 0 bases and the J gene end by 2 bases; junction bases not matched to a gene: 7. Germline V gene data show CDR1 as LGHNA and CDR2 as YNFKEQ. The CDR3 here is CASSQERSGGPTDTQYF. CDR3 bases: TGTGCCAGCAGCCAAGAAAGGAGCGGGGGCCCCACAGATACGCAGTATTTT.

This clone has a single count. The chain employs TRBV6-6 and TRBJ2-7, with D perhaps TRBD2 (5 bases). The ends were cut back, 2 bases at V and 2 bases at J, with 10 bases in the middle. The CDR3 totals 14 residues. Per the germline V gene, CDR1 is MNHNY and CDR2 is SVGAGI (reference sequence). The CDR3 loop reads CASSYEGIPYEQYF. The DNA for the CDR3 is TGTGCCAGCAGTTACGAGGGTATCCCCTACGAGCAGTACTTC.

The V call is TRBV2, the J call TRBJ2-7; TRBD1 matches at 10 bases. J was trimmed by 4 bases and V by 6 bases; bases with no gene match: 6. The CDR3 contains 14 residues. The germline V gene has CDR1 SNHLY and CDR2 FYNNEI. As DNA, the CDR3 is TGTGCCAGCAGCCCGGACAGGGGGAGTTACGAGCAGTACTTC. It yields the protein CASSPDRGSYEQYF.

The chain is built from TRBV6-5 and TRBJ1-5; 10 nucleotides agree with TRBD1. This CDR3 comprises 13 residues. The V gene end was trimmed by 6 bases and the J gene end by 4 bases; junction bases not matched to a gene: 0. In germline, CDR1 is MNHEY, CDR2 SVGAGI. The CDR3 region is CASRGQGNQPQHF. The DNA of the CDR3 is TGTGCCAGCAGGGGACAGGGGAATCAGCCCCAGCATTTT.

V is TRBV10-1 and J is TRBJ2-3, with D tentatively TRBD1 (6 bases). V was cut by 0 bases and J by 0 bases, with 10 bases left in between. CDR3 length equals 16 residues. The germline V gene encodes CDR1 WNHNN and CDR2 SYGVQD (reference sequence). CDR3 protein: CASSESRTASTDTQYF. The CDR3, as DNA: TGCGCCAGCAGTGAGTCTCGGACAGCTAGCACAGATACGCAGTATTTT.

This sequence joins TRBV5-1 and TRBJ2-3; 8 bases are shared with TRBD1. CDR3 length: 18 residues. Germline V gives CDR1 SGHRS, CDR2 YFSETQ. V lost 5 bases and J lost 2; bases outside the gene matches: 16. CDR3 nucleotides: TGCGCCAGCAGACCGGGACAGGATCTCTTCGCATTCACAGATACGCAGTATTTT. Translated: CASRPGQDLFAFTDTQYF.

The chain couples TRBV11-2 to TRBJ2-7, with 10 bases matching TRBD1. From germline, CDR1 is SGHAT and CDR2 FQNNGV. The CDR3 runs to 14 residues. The V segment lost 1 base and the J segment 7 bases; nucleotides outside the gene matches: 4. CDR3 amino acids: CASSLGKGQGEQYF. As DNA, the CDR3 is TGTGCCAGCAGCTTAGGCAAGGGACAGGGGGAGCAGTACTTC.

This chain's CDR3 is CASSSLTRTYNEQFF. DNA for the CDR3: TGCGCCAGCAGTTCACTGACTAGAACCTACAATGAGCAGTTCTTC. The J gene is TRBJ2-1, the V gene TRBV5-1; perhaps TRBD2 as D (6 bases). V gave up 5 bases and J gave up 2 bases, with 14 bases separating them. In germline, CDR1 is SGHRS, CDR2 YFSETQ. The CDR3 runs to 15 residues.

This chain uses TRBV2 with TRBJ1-5; 7 positions match TRBD1. CDR1 is SNHLY, CDR2 FYNNEI, per germline. The CDR3 is made up of 15 amino acids. With V trimmed by 5 bases and J by 4 bases, 8 bases remained unmatched. The CDR3 sequence: CASSQDRRRNQPQHF. The CDR3 DNA reads TGTGCCAGCAGTCAGGACAGGAGACGGAATCAGCCCCAGCATTTT.

The chain links TRBV6-6 to TRBJ2-1; weak D call: TRBD1 (5 bases). The CDR3 length is 15 residues. Deletions cut 5 bases from V and 1 base from J, with 12 bases between. Germline CDR1 reads MNHNY; CDR2 reads SVGAGI (reference sequence). CDR3 bases: TGTGCCAGCAGTGGTCGACAGTTATCCTACAATGAGCAGTTCTTC. Translating it yields CASSGRQLSYNEQFF.

This rearrangement joins TRBV9 to TRBJ1-3, with 9 bases aligning to TRBD1. Germline V lookup: CDR1 SGDLS, CDR2 YYNGEE. CDR3 length: 18 amino acids. J gave up 2 bases and V 0 bases, and 9 bases lay outside the gene matches. The CDR3 is CASSVVSFGTGPGNTIYF. The CDR3 bases are TGTGCCAGCAGCGTAGTATCTTTCGGGACAGGGCCTGGAAACACCATATATTTT.

This clone was picked up one time. The gene calls are TRBV14 and TRBJ1-3; D is unclear. Germline assignment: CDR1 SGHDN and CDR2 FVKESK. V lost 3 bases to trimming and J lost 3 bases, with 12 bases between them. CDR3 length equals 15 residues. Written as DNA, the CDR3 is TGTGCCAGCAGCCATTTGGGAGTACTTGGAAACACCATATATTTT. Residues: CASSHLGVLGNTIYF.

The chain combines TRBV3-1 (or the pseudogene TRBV3-2) with TRBJ1-2, with 7 bases fitting TRBD1. The CDR3 covers 13 residues. Germline CDR1 LGHDT, CDR2 YNNKEL (reference sequence). The trim removed 3 bases at V and 8 bases at J, leaving 6 bases unmatched. The CDR3 reads CASSHRQGGGYTF. Written as DNA, the CDR3 is TGTGCCAGCAGCCACCGACAGGGTGGAGGCTACACCTTC.

The chain combines TRBV7-8 with TRBJ1-5; 7 bases map to TRBD1. The CDR3 has 16 residues. Germline CDR1 and CDR2: SGHVS and FQNEAQ. After removal of 2 bases from V and 1 base from J, the junction contained 5 bases not matched to a gene. CDR3 residues: CASSLYAGGSNQPQHF. The DNA of the CDR3 is TGTGCCAGCAGCTTATATGCAGGGGGGAGCAATCAGCCCCAGCATTTT.

The count of this clone is one. The chain recombines TRBV24-1 with TRBJ2-7; D is possibly TRBD2 (5 bases). V lost 9 bases and J 0 bases, leaving 17 bases between the germline ends. The germline gives CDR1 KGHDR, CDR2 SFDVKD. This CDR3 comprises 15 residues. The CDR3 DNA is TGTGCCACCGAGCAGGACTGGAACTTCTCCTACGAGCAGTACTTC. Amino acid sequence: CATEQDWNFSYEQYF.